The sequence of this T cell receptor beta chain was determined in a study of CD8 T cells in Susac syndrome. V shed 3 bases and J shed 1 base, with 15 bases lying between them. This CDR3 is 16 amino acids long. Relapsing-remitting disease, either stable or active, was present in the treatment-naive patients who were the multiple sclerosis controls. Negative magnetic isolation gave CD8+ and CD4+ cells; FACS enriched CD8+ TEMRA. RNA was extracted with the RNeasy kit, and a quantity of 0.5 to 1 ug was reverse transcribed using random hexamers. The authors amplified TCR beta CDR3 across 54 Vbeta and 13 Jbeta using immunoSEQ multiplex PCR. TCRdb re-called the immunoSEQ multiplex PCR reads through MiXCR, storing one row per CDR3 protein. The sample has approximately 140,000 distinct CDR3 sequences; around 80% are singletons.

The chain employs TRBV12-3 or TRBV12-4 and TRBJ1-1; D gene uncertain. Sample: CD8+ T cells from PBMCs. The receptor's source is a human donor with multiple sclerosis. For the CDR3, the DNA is TGTGCCAGCAGTTTCACTTTGGGCGGTAAGAACACTGAAGCTTTCTTT. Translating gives CASSFTLGGKNTEAFF.